This T cell receptor beta chain was sequenced for a study of early stage breast cancer tumors. The wider study: The ER+/PR+/HER2- tumors included seven or eight ductal and a handful of lobular carcinomas. Findings and caveats of the study: Most shared enriched TCRB sequences were commonly generated ones.

Trimming shortened V by 5 bases and J by 7 bases, and 17 bases separated the two germline ends. This CDR3 has 14 residues. Germline CDR1 reads SGHVS; CDR2 reads FNYEAQ. Sequencing used immunoSEQ multiplex PCR; TCRdb keeps in-frame clones, though not all of them. The data contain around 28,000 clones, over 70% of them seen just once; the ten biggest clones take up roughly a tenth. This clone appeared once. The antigen remains undetermined. This TCR was recovered from a person aged 30 to 40 with breast cancer. Sequencing was carried out using breast tumor tissue. The rearrangement uses TRBV7-6 and TRBJ2-5, with a possible D match to TRBD2 (6 bases). The CDR3 region has the DNA TGTGCCAGCAGCCCCGCCGGCGGGATGGGGACCCAGTACTTC. Protein sequence: CASSPAGGMGTQYF.